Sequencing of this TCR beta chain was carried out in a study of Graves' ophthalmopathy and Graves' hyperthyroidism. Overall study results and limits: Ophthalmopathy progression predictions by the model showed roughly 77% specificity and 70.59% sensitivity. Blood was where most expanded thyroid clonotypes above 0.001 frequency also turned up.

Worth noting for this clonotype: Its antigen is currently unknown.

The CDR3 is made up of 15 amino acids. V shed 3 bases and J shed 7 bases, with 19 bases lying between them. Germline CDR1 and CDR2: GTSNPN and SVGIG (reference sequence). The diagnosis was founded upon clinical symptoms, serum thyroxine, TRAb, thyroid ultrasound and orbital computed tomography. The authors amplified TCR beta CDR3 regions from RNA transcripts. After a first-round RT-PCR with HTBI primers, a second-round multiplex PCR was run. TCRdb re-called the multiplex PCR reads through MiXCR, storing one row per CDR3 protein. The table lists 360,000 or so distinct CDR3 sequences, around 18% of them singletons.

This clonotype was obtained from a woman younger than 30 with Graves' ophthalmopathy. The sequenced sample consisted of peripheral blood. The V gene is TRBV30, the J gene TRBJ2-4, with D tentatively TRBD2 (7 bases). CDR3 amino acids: CAWSRGGGGTNIQYF. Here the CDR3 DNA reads TGTGCCTGGAGCCGTGGGGGGGGCGGGACCAACATTCAGTACTTC.